This TCR beta chain appears in the sequencing data of a study of blood T cell repertoires in COVID-19. Overall study context: Sources were T cells, B-cell-depleted T cells, or PBMCs; the material itself was cDNA or gDNA.

How the authors handled the data: The authors estimated nucleated cell counts from reference gene primer amplification. Profiling relied on immunoSEQ multiplex PCR, and the TCRdb table lists in-frame clones only, not all of them. V, J and clone size reflect that table, while D and trimming were determined from the DNA. The sample lists approximately 150,000 clones, around 84% occurring once. The CDR3 spans 13 residues. In germline, CDR1 is GTSNPN, CDR2 SVGIG (reference sequence). Trimming took 1 base from V and 4 from J, leaving 8 bases between them. The source is a human donor in a cohort sampled during active COVID-19. V is TRBV30 and J is TRBJ1-5; no reliable D call. The sequencing input was peripheral blood. The CDR3: CAWSATRNQPQHF. For the CDR3, the DNA is TGTGCCTGGAGTGCCACCAGAAATCAGCCCCAGCATTTT.